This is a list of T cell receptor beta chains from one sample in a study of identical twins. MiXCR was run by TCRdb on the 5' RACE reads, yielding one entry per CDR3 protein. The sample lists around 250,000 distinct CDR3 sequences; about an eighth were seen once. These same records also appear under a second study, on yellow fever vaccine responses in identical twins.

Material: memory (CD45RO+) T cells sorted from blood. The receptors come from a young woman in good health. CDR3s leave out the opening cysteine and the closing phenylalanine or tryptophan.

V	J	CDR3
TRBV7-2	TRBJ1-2	ASSFSTAQGYT
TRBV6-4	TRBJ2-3	ASSEEGGGATDTQY
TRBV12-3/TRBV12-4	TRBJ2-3	ASSSERTSTDTQY
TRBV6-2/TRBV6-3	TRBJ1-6	AIRDAGWSSPLH
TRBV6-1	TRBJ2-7	ASTSSGGGYEQY
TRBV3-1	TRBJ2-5	ASSQGDSLQETQY
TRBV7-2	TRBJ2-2	ASSLLRSAGELF
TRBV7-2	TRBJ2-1	ASSLWTSLDSKF
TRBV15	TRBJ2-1	ATSRKDEQF
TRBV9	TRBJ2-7	ASSYGVGYEQY
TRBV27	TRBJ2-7	ASSWADRGAYEQY
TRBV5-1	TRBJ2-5	ASRPSGGTQETQY
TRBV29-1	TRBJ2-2	SVGRGSTGELF
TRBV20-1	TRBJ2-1	SASLAGFEQF
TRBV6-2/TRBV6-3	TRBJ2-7	ASSPRASGSSEQY
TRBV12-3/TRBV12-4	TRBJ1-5	ASSRTGGAHQPQH
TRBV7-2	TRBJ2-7	ASSWAGNFEQY
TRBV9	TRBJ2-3	ASSVVGLAGGVVTDTQY
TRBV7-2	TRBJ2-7	ASSQSGTAYEQY
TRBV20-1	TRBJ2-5	SAREPMAGGQETQY
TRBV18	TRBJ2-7	ASSSSGSGEQY
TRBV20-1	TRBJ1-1	SAASVANTEAF
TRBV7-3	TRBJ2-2	ASSFGTPNTGELF
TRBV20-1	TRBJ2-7	SATRQALYEQY
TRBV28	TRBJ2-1	ASSRTLGTNEQF
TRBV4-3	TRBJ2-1	ASSQDAVASGYNEQF
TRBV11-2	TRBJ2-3	ASSLEGGTSGGVTDTQY
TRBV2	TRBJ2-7	ASTQTLAGQY
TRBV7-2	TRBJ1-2	ASSLLPGQGSNYGYT
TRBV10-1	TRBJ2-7	ASRPDPDWLYEQY
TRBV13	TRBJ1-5	ASSPGTGHNQPQH
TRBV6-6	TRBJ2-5	ASRRSGQAQETQY
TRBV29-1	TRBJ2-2	SVGGTSGAGELF
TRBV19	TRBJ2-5	ASSAMTGIGEETQY
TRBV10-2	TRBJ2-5	ASSLLESAPQGETQY
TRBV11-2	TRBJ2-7	ASSSFPQGVSYEQY
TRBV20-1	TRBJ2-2	SAETSGGAPGELF
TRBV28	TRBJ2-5	ASSLIAGSETQY
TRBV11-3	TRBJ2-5	ASSLDGGTEETQY
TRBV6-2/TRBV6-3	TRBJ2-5	ASRLTGGPQY
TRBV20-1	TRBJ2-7	SARKSSYEQY
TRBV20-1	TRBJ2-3	SASQTSDYTDTQY
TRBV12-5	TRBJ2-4	ASGPGQGASAKNIQY
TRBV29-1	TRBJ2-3	SVTAGRERTDTQY
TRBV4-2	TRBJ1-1	ASSQSFVNTEAF
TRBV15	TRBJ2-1	ATSRFRDNNNEQF
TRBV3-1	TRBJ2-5	ASRFSQETQY
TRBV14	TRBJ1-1	ASRLQENTEAF
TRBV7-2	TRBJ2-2	ASSRGLGRTGELF
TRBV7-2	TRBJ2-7	ASSRGDRESYEQY
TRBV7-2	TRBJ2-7	ASSLGLAREQY
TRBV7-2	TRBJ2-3	ASRVPTDTQY
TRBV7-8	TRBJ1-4	ASSLEGATNEKLF
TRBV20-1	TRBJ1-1	SARTGDTEAF